The 12 T cell receptor beta chains reported below all come from one sample, sequenced in a study of control samples from healthy donors and cancer patients. The data were produced by immunoSEQ multiplex PCR, yet TCRdb's version contains in-frame clones alone and is incomplete. Here the sample spans roughly 38,000 clones, less than 90% being singletons. Sequenced material: blood. Receptors were obtained from a man aged 55 to 70 in good health.

J is TRBJ2-7 and V is TRBV5-5; 7 bases are a match to TRBD2. The V gene end was trimmed by 3 bases and the J gene end by 1 base; junction bases not matched to a gene: 13. CDR1 is SGHKS, CDR2 YYEKEE, per germline (reference sequence). The CDR3 totals 17 residues. CDR3 residues: CASSSGGLSGGSYEQYF. The CDR3 nucleotides read TGTGCCAGCAGCTCGGGGGGACTATCTGGTGGGTCCTACGAGCAGTACTTC.

This chain links TRBV5-8 with TRBJ1-1; D not resolved. Germline CDR1 SGHTS, CDR2 YDEGEE. The CDR3 contains 14 residues. V was pared by 0 bases and J by 0 bases, with 6 bases between. The CDR3 DNA reads as TGTGCCAGCAGCTTGGCGTTTATGAACACTGAAGCTTTCTTT. Its protein product is CASSLAFMNTEAFF.

This clone was counted only a few times. The chain employs TRBV6-5 and TRBJ2-1; a possible D gene is TRBD2 (6 bases). This CDR3 spans 14 amino acids. Germline assignment: CDR1 MNHEY and CDR2 SVGAGI. V dropped 7 bases and J dropped 4 bases, with 14 bases sitting between them. The chain's CDR3 is CASKVAGGYNEQFF. CDR3 nucleotide sequence: TGTGCCAGCAAAGTGGCAGGAGGGTACAATGAGCAGTTCTTC.

This clone was seen many times. The rearrangement joins TRBV4-2 to TRBJ2-7; D may match TRBD1 or TRBD2 (6 bases each). The CDR3 runs to 22 residues. V dropped 4 bases and J dropped 3 bases, with 37 bases sitting between them. Germline V gives CDR1 LGHNA, CDR2 YNFKEQ. Written as DNA, the CDR3 is TGTGCCAGCAGCCCGGATGCTGGTGTGGCCAGGGGAGGTTTATTAGGGGTCTACGAGCAGTACTTC. It specifies CASSPDAGVARGGLLGVYEQYF.

Regarding this clone: A much larger clone differs by one base, so this may be a read error. The chain has TRBV5-4 and TRBJ2-7, with TRBD2 identical over 15 bases. Germline V CDR1 and CDR2: SGHNT, YYREEE (reference sequence). The CDR3 spans 18 residues. CDR3 residues: CVSSLAPGLAGGYYEQYF. The CDR3 DNA reads as TGTGTCAGCAGCTTGGCCCCGGGACTAGCGGGAGGTTACTACGAGCAGTACTTC.

The rearrangement uses TRBV30 and TRBJ1-2; no definite D call. CDR1 is GTSNPN and CDR2 is SVGIG in the germline V gene (reference sequence). The V end was cut by 3 bases, the J end by 0 bases, with 14 bases between. This CDR3 has 15 residues. The CDR3 bases are TGTGCCTGGAGAGTAAGACGTCCTACTAACTATGGCTACACCTTC. This translates into CAWRVRRPTNYGYTF.

The chain is built from TRBV27 and TRBJ2-1, with 7 bases lining up with TRBD2. The CDR3 contains 14 residues. Trimming took 4 bases from V and 3 from J; bases not matched to a gene: 3. Looked up from germline, CDR1 is MNHEY and CDR2 is SMNVEV (reference sequence). The CDR3 DNA reads TGTGCCAGCAGTTCCGGGGGGTACTACAATGAGCAGTTCTTC. Its protein is CASSSGGYYNEQFF.

This clone was counted a few times. J is TRBJ1-5 and V is TRBV5-1; D is unresolved. CDR3 size: 13 residues. The germline gives CDR1 SGHRS, CDR2 YFSETQ. Trimming pared 0 bases from V and 4 bases from J, leaving 5 bases between. CDR3 loop: CASSLAVNQPQHF. The CDR3 DNA reads as TGCGCCAGCAGCTTGGCGGTTAATCAGCCCCAGCATTTT.

Only a few counts were recorded for this clone. The sample carries other DNA sequences with the same CDR3. The chain employs TRBV4-3 and TRBJ1-1; D is ambiguous. Trimming pared 0 bases from V and 2 bases from J, leaving 7 bases between. The CDR3 runs to 14 residues. Germline V gene sequence: CDR1 LGHNA, CDR2 YSLEER. CDR3 sequence: CASSQDKVNTEAFF. CDR3 nucleotides: TGCGCCAGCAGCCAAGATAAGGTAAACACTGAAGCTTTCTTT.

The J gene is TRBJ1-3, the V gene TRBV7-9; no reliable D call. V lost 5 bases and J lost 1, with 6 bases in between. Germline CDR1 reads SEHNR; CDR2 reads FQNEAQ (reference sequence). CDR3 length: 13 amino acids. DNA of the CDR3: TGTGCCAGCAGCCCGCTTTCTGGAAACACCATATATTTT. This codes for CASSPLSGNTIYF.

This rearrangement joins TRBV27 to TRBJ1-3; 7 nucleotides match TRBD1. The CDR3 is 15 residues long. Germline CDR1 is MNHEY and CDR2 is SMNVEV (reference sequence). CDR3 nucleotides: TGTTTCCGCAGGGGGTTGGTCCTCTCTGGAAACACCATATATTTT. Residues: CFRRGLVLSGNTIYF.

The chain links TRBV18 to TRBJ2-2, with TRBD1 identical over 10 bases. Germline V gives CDR1 KGHSH, CDR2 LQKENI. This CDR3 has 17 residues. V was pared by 3 bases and J by 5 bases, with 9 bases of the junction left unmatched. Here the CDR3 reads CASSPGQGGLLTGELFF. For the CDR3, the DNA is TGTGCCAGCTCACCTGGACAGGGGGGACTTCTAACCGGGGAGCTGTTTTTT.